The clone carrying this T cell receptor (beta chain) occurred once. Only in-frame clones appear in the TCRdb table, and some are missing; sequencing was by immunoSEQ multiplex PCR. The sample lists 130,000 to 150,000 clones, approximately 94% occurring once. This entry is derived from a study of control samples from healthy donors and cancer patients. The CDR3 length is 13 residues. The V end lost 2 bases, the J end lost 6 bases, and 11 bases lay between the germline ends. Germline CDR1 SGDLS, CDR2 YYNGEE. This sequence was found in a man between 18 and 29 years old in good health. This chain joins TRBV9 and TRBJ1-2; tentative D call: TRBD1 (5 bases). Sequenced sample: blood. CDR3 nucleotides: TGTGCCAGCAGCGTCGGCCAGGGTGATGGCTACACCTTC. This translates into CASSVGQGDGYTF.